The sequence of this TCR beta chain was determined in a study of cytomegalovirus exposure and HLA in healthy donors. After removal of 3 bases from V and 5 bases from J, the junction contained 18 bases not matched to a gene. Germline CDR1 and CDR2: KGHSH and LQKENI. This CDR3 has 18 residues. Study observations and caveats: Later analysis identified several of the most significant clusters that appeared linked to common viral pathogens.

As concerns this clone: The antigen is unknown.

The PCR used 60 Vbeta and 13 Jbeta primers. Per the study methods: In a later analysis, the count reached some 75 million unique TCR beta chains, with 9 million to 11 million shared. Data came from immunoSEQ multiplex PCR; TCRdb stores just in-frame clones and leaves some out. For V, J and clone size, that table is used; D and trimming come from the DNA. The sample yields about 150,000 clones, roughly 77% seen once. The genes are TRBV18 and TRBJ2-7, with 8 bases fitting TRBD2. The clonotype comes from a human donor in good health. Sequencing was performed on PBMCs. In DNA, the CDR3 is TGTGCCAGCTCACCCTACGCTCGTCTATCGGGAGGGCCGAACGAGCAGTACTTC. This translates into CASSPYARLSGGPNEQYF.